This T cell receptor (beta chain) is from a study of blood T cell repertoires in COVID-19. Whole-study context: COVID-19 samples collected from the United States, Italy and Spain covered acute and convalescent phases. From T cells, B-cell-depleted T cells, or PBMCs came the material, which was cDNA or gDNA.

The CDR3 runs to 15 residues. Germline assignment: CDR1 MRHNA and CDR2 SNTAGT. The junction had 5 bases not matched to a gene; V was cut back by 6 bases and J by 4 bases. Original processing notes: Estimation of nucleated cell counts relied on the amplification of reference gene primers. The table came from immunoSEQ multiplex PCR; TCRdb's copy has only in-frame clones and leaves some out. That table furnishes V, J and clone size, whereas the DNA furnished D and trimming. The sample lists about 98,000 clones, more than 75% occurring once. The sample consisted of peripheral blood. The rearrangement links TRBV6-4 to TRBJ1-6; 8 positions agree with TRBD1. The receptor comes from a human donor in a cohort sampled during active COVID-19. Here the CDR3 reads CASSSGQGYNSPLHF. CDR3 DNA sequence: TGTGCCAGCAGCTCCGGACAGGGTTATAATTCACCCCTCCACTTT.